One sample yielded the 14 T cell receptor beta chains listed below, sequenced in a study of CD8 T cells in Susac syndrome. Random hexamers were used to reverse transcribe about 0.5 to 1 ug of RNA. TCRdb itself ran the immunoSEQ multiplex PCR reads through MiXCR, one entry per CDR3 protein. In the table there are 150,000 to 200,000 distinct CDR3 sequences, 90% to 95% of which are singletons. Sequenced material: CD4+ T cells from PBMCs. These receptors all come from a human donor in good health.

The chain recombines TRBV5-1 with TRBJ2-7; D unclear. The CDR3 has 13 residues. The germline V and J ends were trimmed by 2 bases and 3 bases, with 9 bases remaining between them. Germline V gives CDR1 SGHRS, CDR2 YFSETQ. The CDR3 sequence is CASSLNSGYEQYF. DNA for the CDR3: TGCGCCAGCAGCTTAAACAGTGGCTACGAGCAGTACTTC.

The chain combines TRBV7-2 with TRBJ1-2, with D tentatively TRBD1 (6 bases). The germline CDR1 and CDR2 sequences are SGHTA and FQGNSA. Trimming removed 6 bases from V and 7 bases from J, with 21 bases in between. The CDR3 extends over 15 amino acids. The CDR3 DNA reads as TGTGCCAGCAGTCCAACATCGGGGGGCCTAACTGGCTACACCTTC. Translation: CASSPTSGGLTGYTF.

This sequence joins TRBV7-8 and TRBJ2-1, with 9 bases identical to TRBD1. CDR3 length: 14 residues. The germline V gene has CDR1 SGHVS and CDR2 FQNEAQ. With V trimmed by 10 bases and J by 7 bases, 11 bases remained unmatched. In DNA, the CDR3 is TGTGCCACTGGAAAGACAGGGGGTTCGAATGAGCAGTTCTTC. This encodes CATGKTGGSNEQFF.

V usage is TRBV28 and J usage is TRBJ2-7, with TRBD1 as a possible D gene (6 bases). Germline V CDR1 and CDR2: MDHEN, SYDVKM. CDR3 size: 15 residues. V lost 6 bases, J lost 5 bases, and 20 bases lay in between. CDR3 in amino acids: CASSLAWGPNNEQYV. The CDR3 bases are TGTGCCAGCAGCTTGGCCTGGGGGCCTAACAACGAGCAGTACGTC.

The rearrangement links TRBV28 to TRBJ2-5; perhaps TRBD1 as D (6 bases). CDR3 length: 13 residues. Trimming took off 6 bases at V and 4 bases at J, with 12 bases between the two ends. The V gene's germline CDR1 is MDHEN and CDR2 SYDVKM. CDR3 nucleotide sequence: TGTGCCAGCAGAGTTCCGACAGGAGAGACCCAGTACTTC. This codes for CASRVPTGETQYF.

The chain is built from TRBV15 and TRBJ1-6; tentative D call: TRBD1 (5 bases). Trimming pared 5 bases from V and 6 bases from J, leaving 14 bases between. Germline CDR1 is LNHNV and CDR2 is YYDKDF (reference sequence). CDR3 length: 15 residues. CDR3 nucleotide sequence: TGTGCCACCAGCCAATCTAGGGACCTTAATTCACCCCTCCACTTT. Translation gives CATSQSRDLNSPLHF.

This clonotype showed up just a few times. The CDR3 coding sequence is TGTGCCAGCAGTTTAGCCCTGCTTAATGAAAAACTGTTTTTT. This codes for CASSLALLNEKLFF. The chain employs TRBV6-6 and TRBJ1-4, with unresolved D. The germline CDR1 and CDR2 sequences are MNHNY and SVGAGI (reference sequence). Trimming stripped 4 bases from V and 4 bases from J, with 10 bases between. The length of the CDR3 is 14 residues.

Worth noting for this clonotype: One end of the junction varies from germline; a read error may be responsible. The chain carries TRBV18 and TRBJ1-2; possibly TRBD1 for D (5 bases). This CDR3 comprises 14 residues. Germline V gives CDR1 KGHSH, CDR2 LQKENI. CDR3 sequence (DNA): TGTGCCAGCTCACCGCTCGACAGAAACTCTGGCTACACCTTC. Amino acid sequence: CASSPLDRNSGYTF.

The V call is TRBV29-1, the J call TRBJ1-2, with no clear D. Trimming shortened V by 1 base and J by 2 bases, and 11 bases separated the two germline ends. This CDR3 contains 14 residues. Germline V gene data show CDR1 as SQVTM and CDR2 as ANQGSEA. CDR3 loop: CSVEGETANYGYTF. The CDR3 DNA is TGCAGCGTTGAAGGCGAAACGGCCAACTATGGCTACACCTTC.

The rearrangement joins TRBV2 to TRBJ1-1, with TRBD1 matching 8 bases. The CDR3 is made up of 13 amino acids. Germline CDR1 SNHLY, CDR2 FYNNEI. Unmatched junction bases numbered 5, after V lost 7 bases and J lost 4 bases. CDR3 coding DNA: TGTGCCAGCAACCTAGACAGGGGCACTGAAGCTTTCTTT. Translating gives CASNLDRGTEAFF.

This chain connects TRBV29-1 to TRBJ2-4, with 10 bases aligning to TRBD1. Germline CDR1 and CDR2: SQVTM and ANQGSEA. The CDR3 is 13 amino acids. After removal of 7 bases from V and 6 bases from J, the junction contained 6 bases not matched to a gene. CDR3 loop: CSAGTGVSNIQYF. The CDR3 DNA sequence: TGCAGCGCCGGGACAGGGGTTTCAAACATTCAGTACTTC.

This chain links TRBV20-1 with TRBJ1-1; 7 nucleotides agree with TRBD1. Germline V gene data show CDR1 as DFQATT and CDR2 as SNEGSKA (reference sequence). Trimming took 2 bases from V and 7 from J; bases not matched to a gene: 10. CDR3 length: 14 amino acids. CDR3 region: CSARRSGTADEAFF. CDR3 in DNA: TGCAGTGCTAGAAGATCGGGGACAGCCGATGAAGCTTTCTTT.

V is TRBV5-1 and J is TRBJ2-1; 10 positions match TRBD2. The CDR3 length is 19 residues. Germline trimming cut 4 bases from V and 0 bases from J; bases unmatched to any gene: 13. Germline V CDR1 and CDR2: SGHRS, YFSETQ. CDR3 DNA: TGCGCCAGCAGCCCTCGGGTAGCGGGGGGCCCGAGCTCCTACAATGAGCAGTTCTTC. It codes for CASSPRVAGGPSSYNEQFF.

V usage is TRBV9 and J usage is TRBJ2-5, with D perhaps TRBD1 (5 bases). The V end lost 0 bases, the J end lost 2 bases, and 14 bases lay between the germline ends. The CDR3 covers 16 residues. Per germline, CDR1 SGDLS and CDR2 YYNGEE. The CDR3 spells CASSVADSPGQETQYF. CDR3 nucleotide sequence: TGTGCCAGCAGCGTAGCTGACAGTCCTGGGCAAGAGACCCAGTACTTC.